One T cell receptor beta chain is described in this entry. This record comes from a study of T cells after yellow fever vaccination. At the level of the study: The authors prepared low-cell-number fractions using SMART-Seq v4 Ultra Low Input. Findings and limits, study-wide: Although the secondary response was weaker, it peaked faster, at day 5 versus 15. Overlap between CD4 and CD8 compartments was detected for a small share of clonotypes.

The CDR3 contains 21 residues. CDR1 and CDR2 (germline): SGHRS, YFSETQ. Trimming left V 0 bases short and J 0 bases short, with 28 bases between. TCR cDNA, made by 5'RACE template switching, carried an added universal primer site and UMIs. Each CDR3 protein is one row after TCRdb ran MiXCR on the 5' RACE reads. The sample gives around 88,000 distinct CDR3 sequences, roughly 15% of which show up once; 20% to 25% is in the top ten. The sequence was obtained from a man aged 18 to 29 who received the YFV17D yellow fever vaccine. Sequencing used CD8+ T cells not binding an NS4B(214-222) dextramer, sorted from PBMCs, obtained about 20 days after the first yellow fever vaccination. This chain links TRBV5-1 with TRBJ2-7; possibly TRBD2 for D (5 bases). CDR3 region: CASSLGVLEAKAPFYSYEQYF. DNA of the CDR3: TGCGCCAGCAGCTTGGGGGTTTTGGAGGCCAAGGCCCCCTTTTACTCCTACGAGCAGTACTTC.